The 13 T cell receptor beta chains presented below share a single source sample, sequenced in a study of cytomegalovirus exposure and HLA in healthy donors (dated by TCRdb to about 2017). Receptors were amplified or captured by the immunoSEQ multiplex PCR assay. The multiplex PCR relied on a mix of 60 forward primers for TCR Vbeta segments and 13 reverse primers for TCR Jbeta segments. TCRdb stores this immuneACCESS table with in-frame sequences only. Part of the clones is absent; in the studies checked, under half of the shortfall reflects unresolved V genes, and no reason is known for the rest. A total of tens of thousands of clones appear in this sample, more than 65% of them only once. The ten biggest clones cover over 10% of the sample. The sequenced sample consisted of PBMCs. All receptors derive from a male donor in good health and CMV-seropositive.

This chain links TRBV6-5 with TRBJ2-3, with D tentatively TRBD1 (8 bases). V lost 8 bases to trimming and J lost 4 bases, with 19 bases between them. This CDR3 has 15 amino acids. Germline loops: CDR1 MNHEY, CDR2 SVGAGI. For the CDR3, the DNA is TGTGCCAGCGGGGTACAGGGGGGGGGCGCAGATACGCAGTATTTT. Amino acids: CASGVQGGGADTQYF.

This clone came up a few times. The chain is built from TRBV19 and TRBJ1-5; no clear D. Trimming shortened V by 6 bases and J by 0 bases, and 9 bases separated the two germline ends. Germline values: CDR1 LNHDA, CDR2 SQIVND (reference sequence). CDR3 length: 14 amino acids. CDR3 coding DNA: TGTGCCAGTAGCCTAGAAGATAGCAATCAGCCCCAGCATTTT. It yields the protein CASSLEDSNQPQHF.

This chain joins TRBV18 and TRBJ2-2; D unresolved. The germline CDR1 and CDR2 sequences are KGHSH and LQKENI. The V end lost 3 bases, the J end lost 7 bases, and 15 bases lay between the germline ends. The CDR3 has 15 residues. CDR3 nucleotide sequence: TGTGCCAGCTCACCGGCAGAGGCCCAGAGCGGGGAGCTGTTTTTT. Its protein is CASSPAEAQSGELFF.

This chain joins TRBV11-1 and TRBJ2-1; weak D call: TRBD2 (5 bases). Germline V CDR1 and CDR2: SGHAT, FQDESV (reference sequence). Between the trimmed V and J ends, which lost 0 bases and 2 bases, there was a span of 11 bases. The length of the CDR3 is 16 residues. The CDR3 reads CASSLALRGTYNEQFF. The CDR3 DNA sequence: TGTGCCAGCAGCTTAGCGCTCCGGGGAACCTACAATGAGCAGTTCTTC.

The chain is built from TRBV9 and TRBJ2-5; 8 bases are a match to TRBD2. The DNA end favors TRBJ2-7, so the J call may be wrong. This CDR3 region has 17 residues. Germline V CDR1 and CDR2: SGDLS, YYNGEE. CDR3 residues: CASSETEAGAKTYEQYF. CDR3 nucleotide sequence: TGTGCCAGCAGCGAGACAGAAGCGGGAGCTAAGACCTACGAGCAGTACTTC.

The chain is built from TRBV4-3 and TRBJ2-3; 13 bases align to TRBD2. Germline CDR1 and CDR2: LGHNA and YSLEER. Unmatched junction bases numbered 2, after V lost 0 bases and J lost 5 bases. The CDR3 is made up of 16 amino acids. CDR3 region: CASSQDGTSGIDTQYF. CDR3 sequence (DNA): TGCGCCAGCAGCCAAGATGGGACTAGCGGGATAGATACGCAGTATTTT.

This clone occurred once. J is TRBJ2-5 and V is TRBV7-3; D possibly corresponds to TRBD2 (6 bases). Germline values: CDR1 SGHTA, CDR2 FQGTGA. This CDR3 comprises 14 residues. Trimming stripped 2 bases from V and 1 base from J, with 8 bases between. In DNA form, the CDR3 reads TGTGCCAGCAGCTTAGGGGGGACCCAAGAGACCCAGTACTTC. Translating it yields CASSLGGTQETQYF.

The chain recombines TRBV11-3 with TRBJ2-1, with TRBD1 matching over 8 bases. The ends lost 2 bases at V and 5 bases at J; junction bases unmatched: 5. CDR1 and CDR2 from the germline V gene are SGHNT and YENEEA. The CDR3 covers 15 residues. CDR3 residues: CASSLRTGLDNEQFF. CDR3 sequence (DNA): TGTGCCAGCAGCTTAAGGACAGGGCTAGACAATGAGCAGTTCTTC.

The J gene is TRBJ2-5, the V gene TRBV7-2; unclear D gene. This CDR3 region has 12 residues. Germline CDR1 is SGHTA and CDR2 is FQGNSA. Trimming cost V 3 bases and J 5 bases, with 7 bases left between them. The CDR3 DNA follows: TGTGCCAGCAGCTTCAGTCTTGAGACCCAGTACTTC. It yields the protein CASSFSLETQYF.

This clone appeared a single time. The chain recombines TRBV6-1 with TRBJ2-7; 7 bases align to TRBD2. J was trimmed by 3 bases and V by 8 bases; bases with no gene match: 7. The CDR3 length is 13 residues. Germline CDR1 is MNHNS and CDR2 is SASEGT. DNA of the CDR3: TGTGCCAGCCGAAGCGGGATGAACTACGAGCAGTACTTC. It codes for CASRSGMNYEQYF.

V is TRBV15 and J is TRBJ2-5, with no clear D. This CDR3 has 14 amino acids. Trimming took 0 bases from V and 4 from J, leaving 9 bases between them. The germline V gene has CDR1 LNHNV and CDR2 YYDKDF (reference sequence). The CDR3 reads CATSRDLHGETQYF. CDR3 bases: TGTGCCACCAGCAGAGATCTCCACGGAGAGACCCAGTACTTC.

Regarding this clone: The junction and the germline gene differ at one end; a read error may be behind it. The chain is built from TRBV9 and TRBJ2-3; a weak D match, TRBD1 (6 bases). Germline CDR1 and CDR2: SGDLS and YYNGEE. The CDR3 extends over 12 amino acids. CDR3 amino acids: CASSVEGGSVDF. CDR3 bases: TGTGCCAGCAGCGTAGAAGGGGGATCGGTAGATTTT.

On this clone: Other DNA sequences in the same sample also yield this CDR3. The chain links TRBV4-3 to TRBJ2-7; 9 bases are a match to TRBD1. With 1 base clipped from V and 4 bases from J, the junction kept 2 bases outside the gene matches. This CDR3 region has 14 residues. Germline CDR1 is LGHNA and CDR2 is YSLEER. The CDR3 region has the DNA TGCGCCAGCAGCCAAGTGGGACAGGGTTACGAGCAGTACTTC. Encoded protein: CASSQVGQGYEQYF.